A selection of T cell receptor beta chains follows, all from one sample in a study of T-cell reconstitution after alpha-beta-depleted transplantation in children. In TCRdb, the PCR reads were re-called with MiXCR into one record per CDR3 protein. Found here are 700,000 or so distinct CDR3 sequences, over 10% of them singletons; the top ten hold around 0.8%. Sequenced here: PBMCs, sampled before TCRalphabeta/CD19-depleted stem cell transplant. The receptors derive from a girl aged 2 to 10 with congenital amegakaryocytic thrombocytopenia, due to receive a stem cell transplant. CDR3s include the opening cysteine and the closing phenylalanine or tryptophan. The D gene is left open where the match is weak. The listing skips clone size in some rows; elsewhere it reads once, few, many or a size class.

size	V	D	length	J	CDR3	DNA
many	TRBV7-6	-	14	TRBJ1-1	CASSPQVWANEAFF	TGTGCCAGCAGCCCCCAAGTATGGGCGAATGAAGCTTTCTTT
many	TRBV20-1	-	12	TRBJ2-7	CSARDTQYEQYF	TGCAGTGCTCGGGACACTCAGTACGAGCAGTACTTC
many	TRBV7-9	TRBD1	13	TRBJ2-7	CASRTRDRDKQYF	TGTGCCAGCCGTACCCGGGACAGGGATAAGCAGTACTTC
few	TRBV5-1	TRBD2	16	TRBJ2-3	CASSLPTSGGTDTQYF	TGCGCCAGCAGCTTGCCAACTAGCGGAGGCACAGATACGCAGTATTTT
-	TRBV2	-	14	TRBJ2-1	CASREANAHNEQFF	TGTGCCAGCAGGGAGGCGAACGCACACAATGAGCAGTTCTTC
-	TRBV7-2	-	12	TRBJ2-5	CASSLASATQYF	TGTGCCAGCAGCTTAGCAAGCGCGACCCAGTACTTC
many	TRBV28	-	15	TRBJ2-1	CASSFRTPLNNEQFF	TGTGCCAGCAGTTTCCGGACGCCGTTGAACAATGAGCAGTTCTTC
few	TRBV5-1	TRBD2	15	TRBJ2-3	CASSGDYVVADTQYF	TGCGCCAGCAGTGGGGACTACGTCGTCGCAGATACGCAGTATTTT
few	TRBV5-1	TRBD1	15	TRBJ2-2	CASSLAGTGTGELFF	TGCGCCAGCAGCTTGGCCGGGACAGGGACCGGGGAGCTGTTTTTT
-	TRBV7-8	TRBD2	19	TRBJ2-3	CASSLDPLKGLAGGDTQYF	TGTGCCAGCAGCTTAGACCCCTTAAAGGGACTAGCGGGAGGAGATACGCAGTATTTT
-	TRBV3-1	-	14	TRBJ2-5	CASSQEGRLETQYF	TGTGCCAGCAGCCAAGAGGGGCGCCTAGAGACCCAGTACTTC
many	TRBV25-1	-	14	TRBJ1-6	CASSERGFQSPLHF	TGTGCCAGCAGTGAGAGGGGGTTTCAGTCACCCCTCCACTTT
few	TRBV29-1	-	13	TRBJ2-1	CSVGSADYNEQFF	TGCAGCGTTGGGTCCGCGGACTACAATGAGCAGTTCTTC
-	TRBV11-2	-	18	TRBJ1-1	CASSTRDGPSSVNTEAFF	TGTGCCAGCAGCACAAGGGACGGTCCTTCCTCTGTGAACACTGAAGCTTTCTTT
many	TRBV5-1	-	17	TRBJ1-3	CASSLMAGYNSGNTIYF	TGCGCCAGCAGCTTGATGGCGGGTTACAACTCTGGAAACACCATATATTTT
many	TRBV12-3/TRBV12-4	-	13	TRBJ1-2	CASSLGDRLRYTF	TGTGCCAGCAGTTTAGGAGACAGGCTCCGCTACACCTTC
many	TRBV10-3	-	14	TRBJ2-7	CAISELDGKYEQYF	TGTGCCATCAGTGAGCTCGATGGGAAGTACGAGCAGTACTTC
few	TRBV20-1	TRBD1	17	TRBJ2-7	CSARDPGQGEGAYEQYF	TGCAGTGCTAGAGACCCGGGACAGGGGGAAGGCGCCTACGAGCAGTACTTC
many	TRBV9	TRBD1	16	TRBJ1-3	CASSVAQGEGGNTIYF	TGTGCCAGCAGCGTAGCGCAGGGGGAAGGTGGAAACACCATATATTTT
-	TRBV25-1	-	13	TRBJ2-7	CATTGTDTYEQYF	TGTGCCACCACCGGGACGGACACCTACGAGCAGTACTTC
many	TRBV10-3	-	13	TRBJ2-5	CAISESPDETQYF	TGTGCCATCAGTGAATCCCCAGACGAGACCCAGTACTTC
-	TRBV19	-	14	TRBJ2-5	CASSHGGRQETQYF	TGTGCCAGTAGCCACGGAGGGCGACAAGAGACCCAGTACTTC
-	TRBV5-5	TRBD2	15	TRBJ2-5	CASNPLPGGQETQYF	TGTGCCAGCAACCCTCTCCCGGGGGGCCAAGAGACCCAGTACTTC
-	TRBV5-1	TRBD1	14	TRBJ2-1	CASSEDRGFNEQFF	TGCGCCAGCAGCGAGGACAGGGGGTTCAATGAGCAGTTCTTC
-	TRBV15	-	15	TRBJ1-5	CATSRDLGDNQPQHF	TGTGCCACCAGCAGAGATCTAGGCGACAATCAGCCCCAGCATTTT
-	TRBV5-8	TRBD1	15	TRBJ2-1	CASRPRGISYNEQFF	TGTGCCAGCAGGCCCAGGGGGATCTCCTACAATGAGCAGTTCTTC
-	TRBV7-2	TRBD2	16	TRBJ2-2	CASSLEGTSGTGELFF	TGTGCCAGCAGCTTAGAGGGGACTAGCGGCACCGGGGAGCTGTTTTTT
many	TRBV5-1	-	14	TRBJ2-7	CASSLAGNLGEQYF	TGCGCCAGCAGCTTGGCCGGCAACTTGGGCGAGCAGTACTTC
many	TRBV5-1	-	12	TRBJ1-1	CASSSGNTEAFF	TGCGCCAGCAGCTCAGGGAACACTGAAGCTTTCTTT
few	TRBV19	-	14	TRBJ2-5	CASKLSSGQETQYF	TGTGCCAGTAAGTTGTCCAGCGGACAAGAGACCCAGTACTTC
-	TRBV6-1	-	14	TRBJ2-1	CASKAESSYNEQFF	TGTGCCAGCAAGGCAGAGAGCTCCTACAATGAGCAGTTCTTC
few	TRBV5-1	TRBD2	17	TRBJ2-1	CASSYTAAGGPYNEQFF	TGCGCCAGCAGCTACACCGCAGCGGGAGGGCCCTACAATGAGCAGTTCTTC
few	TRBV25-1	-	14	TRBJ1-3	CASTSAGAGNTIYF	TGTGCCAGCACGAGTGCGGGGGCCGGGAACACCATATATTTT
-	TRBV7-9	-	13	TRBJ2-7	CASSLDGSREQYF	TGTGCCAGCAGCTTAGACGGGAGTCGCGAGCAGTACTTC